The 24 T cell receptor beta chains listed next were all sequenced from one sample in a study of CD8 T cells in Susac syndrome (dated by TCRdb to about 2019). The library was prepared using the immunoSEQ multiplex PCR assay. RNA was extracted using the RNeasy kit, and roughly 0.5 to 1 microgram was reverse transcribed with random hexamers. The public reads were reanalyzed by TCRdb: fastp trimming at Q25, MiXCR alignment, in-frame beta chains only. Each record represents a unique CDR3 protein, reported with the most common genes and DNA among its rows. The sample table shows tens of thousands of distinct CDR3 sequences, and more than 85% are seen once. The ten biggest clones cover just over 0.5% of the sample. Sample: CD8+ T cells from PBMCs. These receptors came from a human donor with multiple sclerosis.

The chain uses TRBV11-2 and TRBJ2-2, with 7 nucleotides matching TRBD1. Germline CDR1 and CDR2: SGHAT and FQNNGV. This CDR3 region has 14 residues. V lost 8 bases, J lost 4 bases, and 7 bases stayed unmatched. CDR3 nucleotide sequence: TGTGCCAGCTCTAAAGGGGGCTTCACCGGGGAGCTGTTTTTT. The encoded protein is CASSKGGFTGELFF.

The rearrangement uses TRBV7-9 and TRBJ2-7; weak D call: TRBD1 (6 bases). This CDR3 contains 16 residues. The germline CDR1 and CDR2 sequences are SEHNR and FQNEAQ (reference sequence). Trimming removed 5 bases at V and 1 base at J, with 18 bases between. In DNA form, the CDR3 reads TGTGCCAGCAGCCCCAACTTGGCGCAGGGGTCCTACGAGCAGTACTTC. This translates into CASSPNLAQGSYEQYF.

V is TRBV7-9 and J is TRBJ1-2; D ambiguous. In germline, CDR1 is SEHNR, CDR2 FQNEAQ (reference sequence). Trimming stripped 5 bases from V and 6 bases from J, with 10 bases between. This CDR3 contains 12 residues. CDR3 sequence (DNA): TGTGCCAGCAGCCAAGAAATCGATGGCTACACCTTC. The encoded protein is CASSQEIDGYTF.

This sequence joins TRBV2 and TRBJ2-6, with D perhaps TRBD2 (5 bases). This CDR3 has 17 residues. In germline, CDR1 is SNHLY, CDR2 FYNNEI. Trimming took 5 bases from V and 0 from J, leaving 14 bases between them. This CDR3 is CASSRLPSLSGANVLTF. The CDR3 coding sequence is TGTGCCAGCAGTCGTCTGCCTAGCCTCTCTGGGGCCAACGTCCTGACTTTC.

This chain uses TRBV9 with TRBJ2-5, with TRBD2 matching over 9 bases. This CDR3 region has 16 residues. The germline gives CDR1 SGDLS, CDR2 YYNGEE. With 4 bases clipped from V and 2 bases from J, the junction kept 9 bases outside the gene matches. The CDR3 protein is CASSLTSGLPQETQYF. The CDR3 nucleotides read TGTGCCAGCAGCTTGACTAGCGGACTCCCTCAAGAGACCCAGTACTTC.

The chain joins TRBV20-1 to TRBJ1-1; D is unclear. This CDR3 is 16 amino acids long. CDR1 DFQATT and CDR2 SNEGSKA come from the germline V gene (reference sequence). Trimming took off 6 bases at V and 1 base at J, with 21 bases between the two ends. DNA for the CDR3: TGCAGTGCCCCGCCTGATAAAGGGCCCTCGAACACTGAAGCTTTCTTT. It specifies CSAPPDKGPSNTEAFF.

CDR3 coding DNA: TGTGCCAGCAGTCTTAGTACGAACACCGGGGAGCTGTTTTTT. Residues: CASSLSTNTGELFF. J is TRBJ2-2 and V is TRBV27, with no clear D. CDR1 and CDR2 (germline): MNHEY, SMNVEV (reference sequence). The CDR3 is 14 amino acids. V shed 5 bases and J shed 0 bases, with 7 bases lying between them.

The chain has TRBV11-2 and TRBJ2-2, with D possibly matching TRBD2 (5 bases). This CDR3 has 19 amino acids. Germline CDR1 SGHAT, CDR2 FQNNGV. The V end lost 1 base, the J end lost 6 bases, and 24 bases lay between the germline ends. CDR3 loop: CASSLVPPFKPRDPGELFF. The CDR3 coding sequence is TGTGCCAGCAGCTTAGTCCCACCCTTTAAACCGAGGGATCCCGGGGAGCTGTTTTTT.

V gene TRBV20-1 combines with J gene TRBJ1-1; no reliable D call. CDR3 size: 14 residues. The germline V gene has CDR1 DFQATT and CDR2 SNEGSKA (reference sequence). The V end lost 5 bases, the J end lost 0 bases, and 13 bases lay between the germline ends. Written as DNA, the CDR3 is TGCAGTGCTGGCCCAGTGAATTTGAACACTGAAGCTTTCTTT. It is translated as CSAGPVNLNTEAFF.

The chain joins TRBV24-1 to TRBJ2-1, with D maybe TRBD2 (5 bases). The germline V gene encodes CDR1 KGHDR and CDR2 SFDVKD. This CDR3 is 16 amino acids long. Trimming removed 4 bases from V and 2 bases from J, with 14 bases in between. DNA of the CDR3: TGTGCCACCAGTGACCCTTTAGAGGGAACCTACAATGAGCAGTTCTTC. It encodes CATSDPLEGTYNEQFF.

The rearrangement uses TRBV30 and TRBJ1-1, with TRBD1 identical over 7 bases. Germline V CDR1 and CDR2: GTSNPN, SVGIG (reference sequence). V shed 3 bases, J shed 5 bases, and the junction held 9 bases outside the gene matches. The CDR3 covers 14 residues. Written as DNA, the CDR3 is TGTGCCTGGAGCACCTCCTCAGGGGGAACTGAAGCTTTCTTT. Amino acids: CAWSTSSGGTEAFF.

This sequence joins TRBV10-3 and TRBJ2-1; TRBD2 matches 13 bases. The germline CDR1 and CDR2 sequences are ENHRY and SYGVKD. The CDR3 is 16 amino acids. The ends lost 2 bases at V and 4 bases at J; junction bases unmatched: 2. CDR3 in amino acids: CAISEGTSGAYNEQFF. CDR3 bases: TGTGCCATCAGTGAGGGGACTAGCGGGGCATACAATGAGCAGTTCTTC.

The V and J genes are TRBV6-2 or TRBV6-3 and TRBJ1-1; D gene ambiguous. CDR1 is MNHEY and CDR2 is SVGEGT in the germline V gene. Trimming pared 7 bases from V and 4 bases from J, leaving 16 bases between. The CDR3 loop spans 14 amino acids. CDR3 nucleotide sequence: TGTGCCAGCACCCGACCGGACGGATTCACTGAAGCTTTCTTT. Encoded protein: CASTRPDGFTEAFF.

This clonotype was recorded a few times. J is TRBJ2-7 and V is TRBV6-2 or TRBV6-3; 7 nucleotides agree with TRBD1. The CDR3 covers 13 residues. Per germline, CDR1 MNHEY and CDR2 SVGEGT. Trimming cost V 6 bases and J 8 bases; bases outside gene matches: 10. The CDR3 protein is CASSMGSGQKQYF. CDR3 bases: TGTGCCAGCAGCATGGGGTCGGGACAGAAGCAGTACTTC.

This rearrangement joins TRBV5-1 to TRBJ2-2; no firm D call. Germline values: CDR1 SGHRS, CDR2 YFSETQ. V lost 4 bases and J lost 2, with 18 bases in between. The CDR3 length is 17 residues. CDR3: CASSPSEFPANTGELFF. In nucleotides, the CDR3 is TGCGCCAGCAGCCCGAGTGAGTTCCCCGCTAACACCGGGGAGCTGTTTTTT.

In this sample, this clonotype turned up a few times. This sequence joins TRBV6-2 or TRBV6-3 and TRBJ2-7; 8 positions match TRBD1. The CDR3 sequence is 14 residues long. Germline CDR1 is MNHEY and CDR2 is SVGEGT. Losses at the gene ends were 6 bases for V and 5 bases for J; bases not matched to a gene: 9. CDR3 sequence: CASSHGQGSDEQYF. CDR3 coding DNA: TGTGCCAGCAGCCACGGACAGGGAAGCGACGAGCAGTACTTC.

CDR3 amino acids: CASSPLGTVGSGNTIYF. DNA of the CDR3: TGTGCCAGCAGCCCCCTTGGAACAGTTGGCTCTGGAAACACCATATATTTT. The chain carries TRBV13 and TRBJ1-3; D gene uncertain. The CDR3 has 17 residues. The germline CDR1 and CDR2 sequences are PRHDT and FYEKMQ (reference sequence). Deletions cut 5 bases from V and 0 bases from J, with 17 bases between.

As for this clonotype: The CDR3 does not close with the conserved phenylalanine or tryptophan, likely indicating a read error. V and J are TRBV3-1 and TRBJ1-1; no definite D call. V was trimmed by 8 bases and J by 0 bases, leaving 13 bases between them. The CDR3 covers 14 residues. From germline, CDR1 is LGHDT and CDR2 YNNKEL (reference sequence). The CDR3 is CASSHGLMNTEAFL. The CDR3, as DNA: TGTGCCAGCTCACACGGGCTCATGAACACTGAAGCTTTCCTT.

V is TRBV2 and J is TRBJ2-5; 9 bases are a match to TRBD1. The germline V gene has CDR1 SNHLY and CDR2 FYNNEI. The CDR3 length is 15 residues. Trimming took 6 bases from V and 3 from J; bases not matched to a gene: 8. The CDR3 DNA sequence: TGTGCCAGCAGACTCCTTACAGGGGGCGAAGAGACCCAGTACTTC. Translation gives CASRLLTGGEETQYF. Based on the CDR3 plus reference TRBV2 and TRBJ2-5, the full variable domain is EPEVTQTPSHQVTQMGQEVILRCVPISNHLYFYWYRQILGQKVEFLVSFYNNEISEKSEIFDDQFSVERPDGSNFTLKIRSTKLEDSAMYFCASRLLTGGEETQYFGPGTRLLVL.

The V call is TRBV29-1, the J call TRBJ2-7, with 8 bases identical to TRBD1. V shed 3 bases, J shed 0 bases, and the junction held 4 bases outside the gene matches. From germline, CDR1 is SQVTM and CDR2 ANQGSEA. The length of the CDR3 is 14 residues. CDR3 loop: CSVDTTGDSYEQYF. CDR3 nucleotide sequence: TGCAGCGTTGATACGACAGGGGACTCCTACGAGCAGTACTTC.

The CDR3, as DNA: TGTGCCAGCAGCGCGGGTCATACGGGGGAGACCCAGTACTTC. Its protein is CASSAGHTGETQYF. The rearrangement uses TRBV5-6 and TRBJ2-5, with a weak D call TRBD2 (5 bases). V dropped 4 bases and J dropped 5 bases, with 15 bases sitting between them. Per germline, CDR1 SGHDT and CDR2 YYEEEE. This CDR3 comprises 14 residues.

Here the CDR3 DNA reads TGTGCCACCCTCGGGACTGGTATGTCCTACGAGCAGTACTTC. It codes for CATLGTGMSYEQYF. The chain uses TRBV28 and TRBJ2-7; maybe TRBD2 (6 bases). Trimming stripped 10 bases from V and 1 base from J, with 17 bases between. The V gene's germline CDR1 is MDHEN and CDR2 SYDVKM. The CDR3 loop spans 14 amino acids.

The V gene is TRBV20-1, the J gene TRBJ1-1; D gene uncertain. There are 13 residues in the CDR3. V lost 3 bases and J lost 0, with 8 bases in between. From germline, CDR1 is DFQATT and CDR2 SNEGSKA (reference sequence). CDR3 sequence: CSASTEMNTEAFF. The CDR3 bases are TGCAGTGCTAGTACCGAGATGAACACTGAAGCTTTCTTT.

This clonotype was seen just once. The chain uses TRBV4-1 and TRBJ2-2; D not certain. This CDR3 is 14 amino acids long. Germline loops: CDR1 MGHRA, CDR2 YSYEKL. V was pared by 5 bases and J by 1 base, with 8 bases between. CDR3 DNA sequence: TGCGCCAGCAGCTATGGTCTGAACACCGGGGAGCTGTTTTTT. It encodes CASSYGLNTGELFF.